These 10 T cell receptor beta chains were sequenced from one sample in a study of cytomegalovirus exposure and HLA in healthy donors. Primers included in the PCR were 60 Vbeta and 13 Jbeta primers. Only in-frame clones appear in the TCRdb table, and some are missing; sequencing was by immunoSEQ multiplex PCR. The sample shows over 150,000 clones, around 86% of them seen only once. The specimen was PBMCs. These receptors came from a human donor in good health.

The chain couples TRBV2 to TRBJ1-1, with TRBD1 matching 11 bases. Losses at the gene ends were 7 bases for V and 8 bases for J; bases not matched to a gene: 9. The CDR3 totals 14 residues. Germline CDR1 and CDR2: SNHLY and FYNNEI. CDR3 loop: CASKGQGAVPEAFF. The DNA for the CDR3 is TGTGCCAGCAAAGGACAGGGGGCTGTTCCCGAAGCTTTCTTT.

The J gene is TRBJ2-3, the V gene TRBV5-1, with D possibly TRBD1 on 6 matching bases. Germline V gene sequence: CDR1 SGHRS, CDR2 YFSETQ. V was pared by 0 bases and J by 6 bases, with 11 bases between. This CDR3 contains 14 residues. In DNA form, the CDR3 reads TGCGCCAGCAGCTTGGGATCAGGGGCGGATACGCAGTATTTT. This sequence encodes CASSLGSGADTQYF.

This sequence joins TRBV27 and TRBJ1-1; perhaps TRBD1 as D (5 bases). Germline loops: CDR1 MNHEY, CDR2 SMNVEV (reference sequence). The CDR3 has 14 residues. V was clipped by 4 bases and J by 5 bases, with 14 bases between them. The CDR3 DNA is TGTGCCAGCAGTTCTCTCGGGGGGGGAACTGAAGCTTTCTTT. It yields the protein CASSSLGGGTEAFF.

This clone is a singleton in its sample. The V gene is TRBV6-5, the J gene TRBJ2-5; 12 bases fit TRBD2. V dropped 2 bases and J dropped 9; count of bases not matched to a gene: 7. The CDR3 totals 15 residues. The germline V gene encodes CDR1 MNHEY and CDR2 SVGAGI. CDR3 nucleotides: TGTGCCAGCAGTTACACTAGCGGGGGGTCAGGCCCCCAGTACTTC. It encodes CASSYTSGGSGPQYF.

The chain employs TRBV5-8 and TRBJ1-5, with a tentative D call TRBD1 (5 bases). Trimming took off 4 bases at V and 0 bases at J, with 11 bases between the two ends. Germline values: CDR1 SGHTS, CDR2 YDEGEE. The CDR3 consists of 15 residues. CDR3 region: CASSPRTNSNQPQHF. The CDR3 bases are TGTGCCAGCAGCCCCAGGACAAATAGCAATCAGCCCCAGCATTTT. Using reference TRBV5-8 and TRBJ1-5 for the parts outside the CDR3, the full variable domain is EAGVTQSPTHLIKTRGQQATLRCSPISGHTSVYWYQQALGLGLQFLLWYDEGEERNRGNFPPRFSGRQFPNYSSELNVNALELEDSALYLCASSPRTNSNQPQHFGDGTRLSIL.

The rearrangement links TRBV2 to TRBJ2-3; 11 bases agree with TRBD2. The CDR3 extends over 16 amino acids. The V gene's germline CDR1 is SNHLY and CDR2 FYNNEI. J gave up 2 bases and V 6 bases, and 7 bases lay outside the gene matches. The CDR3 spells CASRSQGLAATDTQYF. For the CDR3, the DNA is TGTGCCAGCAGGTCGCAGGGACTAGCGGCCACAGATACGCAGTATTTT.

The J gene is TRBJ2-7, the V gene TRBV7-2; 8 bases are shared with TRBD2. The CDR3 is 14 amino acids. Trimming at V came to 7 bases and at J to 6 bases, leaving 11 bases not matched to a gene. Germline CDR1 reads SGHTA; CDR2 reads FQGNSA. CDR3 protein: CASIRGGKGTEQYF. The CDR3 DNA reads TGTGCCAGCATCCGGGGGGGCAAGGGAACCGAGCAGTACTTC.

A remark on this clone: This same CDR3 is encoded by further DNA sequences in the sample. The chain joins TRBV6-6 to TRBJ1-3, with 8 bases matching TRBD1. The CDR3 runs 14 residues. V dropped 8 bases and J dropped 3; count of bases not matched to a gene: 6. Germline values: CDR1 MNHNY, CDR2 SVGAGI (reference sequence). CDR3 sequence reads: CASVWTGSGNTIYF. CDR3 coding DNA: TGTGCCAGCGTTTGGACAGGGAGTGGAAACACCATATATTTT.

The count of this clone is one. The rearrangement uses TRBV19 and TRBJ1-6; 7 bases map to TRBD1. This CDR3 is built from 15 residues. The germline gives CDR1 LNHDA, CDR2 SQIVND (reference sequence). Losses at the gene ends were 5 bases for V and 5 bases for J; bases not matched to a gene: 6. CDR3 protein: CASSPPDRHNSPLHF. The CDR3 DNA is TGTGCCAGTAGTCCCCCGGACAGGCATAATTCACCCCTCCACTTT.

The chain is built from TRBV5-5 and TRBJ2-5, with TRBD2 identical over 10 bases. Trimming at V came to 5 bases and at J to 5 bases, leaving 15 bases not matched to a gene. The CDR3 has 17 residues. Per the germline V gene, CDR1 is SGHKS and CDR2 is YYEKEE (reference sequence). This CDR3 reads CASRPASGGQVLETQYF. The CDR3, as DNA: TGTGCCAGCAGACCGGCTAGCGGGGGTCAAGTATTGGAGACCCAGTACTTC. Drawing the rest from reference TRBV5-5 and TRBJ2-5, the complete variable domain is DAGVTQSPTHLIKTRGQQVTLRCSPISGHKSVSWYQQVLGQGPQFIFQYYEKEERGRGNFPDRFSARQFPNYSSELNVNALLLGDSALYLCASRPASGGQVLETQYFGPGTRLLVL.